These T cell receptor beta chains were read from a single sample in a study of blood T cell repertoires in COVID-19. Produced via immunoSEQ multiplex PCR; TCRdb's table is partial and in-frame only. The table records hundreds of thousands of clones, about 90% of them present only once. Sequencing used PBMCs or T cells enriched from blood (not recorded which). These receptors came from a woman in her fifties or sixties in a cohort exposed to, infected with or recovered from COVID-19 (not recorded which). The CDR3 runs from the conserved cysteine through the conserved F or W. Not all rows give a size; the values are once, few, many and, for expanded clones, a class.

v_call clone_size cdr3_aa
TRBV14 - CASSQGGGWNSPLHF
TRBV10-1 - CASSDGYEQYF
TRBV18 - CASSPTVQETQYF
TRBV7-2 few CASSYQGASGSPLHF
TRBV6-5 once CASSYSRHGGNTEAFF
TRBV5-1 - CASNTIPDSRETQYF
TRBV15 - CGALSGDIIGDEKLFF
TRBV6-5 - CASSYTTGGTSPLHF
TRBV28 - CASRDRDTQYF
TRBV6-4 - CASMRSSEGSNEQFF
TRBV30 - CACEGQGAKNIQYF
TRBV4-3 - CASSQVLGQGVSYEQYF
TRBV7-8 - CASSRGQKEKLFF
TRBV6-1 once CASSEAAGGNTIYF
TRBV3-1/TRBV3-2 - CASSQAYTGQGSGDTEAFF
TRBV2 - CASTSTGPYGYTF
TRBV28 - CASSLGPLQGTNSPLHF
TRBV28 few CASSLGSSNTEAFF
TRBV7-9 - CASSPGNWVGEQYF
TRBV9 - CASSPNPGGTNEKLFF
TRBV20-1 - CSASLQGKLPYEQYF
TRBV2 - CASSRRGHTEAFF
TRBV6-5 - CASSTYFSGQDGYTF
TRBV12-5 - CASGPDIRYGYTF
TRBV5-4 - CASRLAGVTDTQYF
TRBV5-1 - CASSFYDRDYEQYF
TRBV19 - CASRKGTENTEAFF
TRBV4-2 few CASSQEQGAGNTIYF
TRBV5-6 few CASSRDIQAPLHF
TRBV28 - CASSNQGAFGNTIYF
TRBV11-2 - CASSQAGGPFF
TRBV21-1 few CASSKGGMDGHYGYTF
TRBV6-1 - CASSEALEDGYTF
TRBV5-5 - CASSWTGTGTSNQPQHF
TRBV3-1/TRBV3-2 - CASSPGGRGYGYTF
TRBV19 - CASSIVHQETQYF
TRBV4-1 - CASSLAPGTIQETQYF
TRBV28 - CASSFTPGQAPSGYF
TRBV9 - CASSGHPEGANGYTF
TRBV29-1 - CSVETPLLAEAFF
TRBV2 - CASSYRTGVTQPQHF
TRBV7-2 - CASSWGQYNSPLHF
TRBV7-2 - CASSKQGATYNEQFF
TRBV5-4 - CASSEGLAQETQYF
TRBV12-3/TRBV12-4 - CASSFQRLTQYF